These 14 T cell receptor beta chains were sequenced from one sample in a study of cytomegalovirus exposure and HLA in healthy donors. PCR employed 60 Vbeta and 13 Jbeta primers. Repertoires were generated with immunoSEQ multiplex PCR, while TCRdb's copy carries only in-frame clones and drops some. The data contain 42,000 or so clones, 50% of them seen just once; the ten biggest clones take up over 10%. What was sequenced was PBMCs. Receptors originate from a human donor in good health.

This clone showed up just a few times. The DNA for the CDR3 is TGTGCCAGCACCTGGGGGGGAACCGGGGAGCTGTTTTTT. Amino acid sequence: CASTWGGTGELFF. The V gene is TRBV9, the J gene TRBJ2-2; 7 nucleotides match TRBD2. The CDR3 sequence is 13 residues long. Germline CDR1 is SGDLS and CDR2 is YYNGEE. V lost 6 bases and J lost 5; bases outside the gene matches: 4.

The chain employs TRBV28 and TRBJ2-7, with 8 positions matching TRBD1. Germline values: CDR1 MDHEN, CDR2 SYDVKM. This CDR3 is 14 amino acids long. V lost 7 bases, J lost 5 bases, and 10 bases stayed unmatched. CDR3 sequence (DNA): TGTGCCAGCAATTTCCGGGACAGGTTCCACGAGCAGTACTTC. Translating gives CASNFRDRFHEQYF.

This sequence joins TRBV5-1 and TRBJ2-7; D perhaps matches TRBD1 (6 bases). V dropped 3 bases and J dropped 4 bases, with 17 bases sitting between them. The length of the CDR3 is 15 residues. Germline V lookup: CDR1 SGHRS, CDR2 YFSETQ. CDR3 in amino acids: CASSSGEQGRYEQYF. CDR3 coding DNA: TGCGCCAGCAGCTCTGGGGAACAGGGTAGATACGAGCAGTACTTC.

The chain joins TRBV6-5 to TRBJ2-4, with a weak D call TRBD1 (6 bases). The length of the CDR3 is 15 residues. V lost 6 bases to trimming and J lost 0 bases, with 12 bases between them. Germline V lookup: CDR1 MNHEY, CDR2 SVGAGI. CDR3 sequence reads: CASRDTGLAKNIQYF. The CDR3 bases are TGTGCCAGCAGGGATACAGGGTTAGCCAAAAACATTCAGTACTTC.

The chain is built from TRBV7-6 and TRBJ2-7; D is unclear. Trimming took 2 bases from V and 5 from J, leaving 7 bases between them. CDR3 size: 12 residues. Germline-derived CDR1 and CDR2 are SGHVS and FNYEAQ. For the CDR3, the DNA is TGTGCCAGCAGCTTAAGACTCCACGAGCAGTACTTC. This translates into CASSLRLHEQYF.

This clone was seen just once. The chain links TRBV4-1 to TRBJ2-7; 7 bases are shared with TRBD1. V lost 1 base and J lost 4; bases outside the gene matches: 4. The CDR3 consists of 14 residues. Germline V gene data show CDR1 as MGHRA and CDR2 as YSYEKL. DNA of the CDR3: TGCGCCAGCAGCCAAGTCGGCAGGGGGTACGAGCAGTACTTC. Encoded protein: CASSQVGRGYEQYF.

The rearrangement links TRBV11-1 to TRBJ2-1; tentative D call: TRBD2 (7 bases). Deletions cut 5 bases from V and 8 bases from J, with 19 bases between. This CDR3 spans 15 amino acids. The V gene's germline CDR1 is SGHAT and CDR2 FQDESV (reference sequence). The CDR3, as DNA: TGTGCCAGCAGCCCCAACTGGGGGGCGGGGGATGAGCAGTTCTTC. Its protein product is CASSPNWGAGDEQFF. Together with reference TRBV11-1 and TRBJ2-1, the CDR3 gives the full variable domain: EAEVAQSPRYKITEKSQAVAFWCDPISGHATLYWYRQILGQGPELLVQFQDESVVDDSQLPKDRFSAERLKGVDSTLKIQPAELGDSAMYLCASSPNWGAGDEQFFGPGTRLTVL.

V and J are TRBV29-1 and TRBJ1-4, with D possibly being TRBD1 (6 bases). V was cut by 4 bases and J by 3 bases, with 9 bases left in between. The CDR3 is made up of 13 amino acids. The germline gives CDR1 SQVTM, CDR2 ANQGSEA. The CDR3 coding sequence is TGCAGCGTTGGGGGGGGGCCTAATGAAAAACTGTTTTTT. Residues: CSVGGGPNEKLFF. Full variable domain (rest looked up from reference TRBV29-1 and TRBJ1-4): SAVISQKPSRDICQRGTSLTIQCQVDSQVTMMFWYRQQPGQSLTLIATANQGSEATYESGFVIDKFPISRPNLTFSTLTVSNMSPEDSSIYLCSVGGGPNEKLFFGSGTQLSVL.

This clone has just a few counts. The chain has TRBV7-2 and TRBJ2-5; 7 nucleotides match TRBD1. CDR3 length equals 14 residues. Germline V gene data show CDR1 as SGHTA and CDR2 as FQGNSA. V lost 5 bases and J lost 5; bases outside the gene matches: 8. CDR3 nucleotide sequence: TGTGCCAGCAGCACCCACAGGGGTCCGGAGACCCAGTACTTC. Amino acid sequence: CASSTHRGPETQYF.

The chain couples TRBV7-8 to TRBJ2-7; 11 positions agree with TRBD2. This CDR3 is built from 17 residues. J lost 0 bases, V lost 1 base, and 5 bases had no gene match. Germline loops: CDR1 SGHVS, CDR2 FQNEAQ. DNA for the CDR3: TGTGCCAGCAGCTTAGTAGCTAGCGGGAGGAACTCCTACGAGCAGTACTTC. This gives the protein CASSLVASGRNSYEQYF.

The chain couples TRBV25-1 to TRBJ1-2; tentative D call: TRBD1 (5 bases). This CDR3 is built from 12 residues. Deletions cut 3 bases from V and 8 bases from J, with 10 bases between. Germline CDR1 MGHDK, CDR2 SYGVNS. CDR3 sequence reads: CASSEQGRGYTF. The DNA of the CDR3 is TGTGCCAGCAGTGAGCAGGGTCGAGGCTACACCTTC.

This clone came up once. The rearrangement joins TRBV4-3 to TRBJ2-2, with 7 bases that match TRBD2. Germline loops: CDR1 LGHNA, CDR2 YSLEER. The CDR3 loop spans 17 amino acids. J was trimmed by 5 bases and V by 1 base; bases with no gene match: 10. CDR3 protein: CASSQALAAIITGELFF. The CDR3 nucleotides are TGCGCCAGCAGCCAAGCGCTAGCGGCGATCATAACCGGGGAGCTGTTTTTT.

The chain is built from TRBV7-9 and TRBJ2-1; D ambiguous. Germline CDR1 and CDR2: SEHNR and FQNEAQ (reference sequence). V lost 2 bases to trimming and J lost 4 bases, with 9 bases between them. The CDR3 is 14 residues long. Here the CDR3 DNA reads TGTGCCAGCAGCTTATTTTCGTCTTACAATGAGCAGTTCTTC. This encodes CASSLFSSYNEQFF.

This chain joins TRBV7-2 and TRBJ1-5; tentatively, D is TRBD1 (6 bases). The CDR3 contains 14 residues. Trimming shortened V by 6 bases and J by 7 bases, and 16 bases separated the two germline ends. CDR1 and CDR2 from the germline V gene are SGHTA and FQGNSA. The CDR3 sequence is CASRNRDPGQPQHF. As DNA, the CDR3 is TGTGCCAGCAGAAACAGGGATCCGGGCCAGCCCCAGCATTTT.